The 16 T cell receptor beta chains listed next were all sequenced from one sample in a study of T cells after yellow fever vaccination. MiXCR, run by TCRdb on the 5' RACE reads, gives a single entry per CDR3 protein. The sample lists under 350,000 distinct CDR3 sequences, approximately 4% occurring once. The sequencing used PBMCs, collected 5 days after the yellow fever booster vaccination. These receptors all come from a man aged 18 to 30 who received the YFV17D yellow fever vaccine.

The V call is TRBV6-6, the J call TRBJ2-5, with TRBD2 as a possible D gene (5 bases). Germline assignment: CDR1 MNHNY and CDR2 SVGAGI (reference sequence). The V gene lost 6 bases and the J gene lost 9 bases, with 14 bases spanning the gap. The CDR3 sequence is 12 residues long. The DNA for the CDR3 is TGTGCCAGCAGACCTCTTTTCGGGGCCCAGTACTTC. This encodes CASRPLFGAQYF.

The V gene is TRBV27, the J gene TRBJ2-5; no clear D gene. The CDR3 has 15 residues. Trimming stripped 5 bases from V and 6 bases from J, with 19 bases between. Looked up from germline, CDR1 is MNHEY and CDR2 is SMNVEV (reference sequence). CDR3: CASSVGSRILQTQYF. CDR3 in DNA: TGTGCCAGCAGTGTGGGATCAAGGATTCTCCAGACCCAGTACTTC.

This clonotype was detected a few times. The chain uses TRBV10-1 and TRBJ2-3; 8 nucleotides match TRBD1. This CDR3 is built from 14 residues. Germline lookup yields CDR1 WNHNN and CDR2 SYGVQD (reference sequence). The J segment lost 7 bases and the V segment lost 8 bases, leaving 11 bases of the junction unmatched. The CDR3 nucleotides read TGCGCCAGCTCACCCGGACAGGGTGGATATACGCAGTATTTT. Translated, it gives CASSPGQGGYTQYF.

This clonotype has just a few counts. The CDR3 region has the DNA TGTGCCACCAGCAGAGCCCTTGTCACTTTGTTCGGTTCCTACAATGAGCAGTTCTTC. It codes for CATSRALVTLFGSYNEQFF. The rearrangement uses TRBV15 and TRBJ2-1; D is undetermined. The CDR3 is 19 amino acids. Per the germline V gene, CDR1 is LNHNV and CDR2 is YYDKDF (reference sequence). Trimming left V 1 base short and J 1 base short, with 20 bases between.

This clonotype has only one observation. The chain joins TRBV20-1 to TRBJ1-5, with a tentative D call TRBD1 (5 bases). This CDR3 comprises 15 residues. V lost 4 bases and J 6 bases, leaving 19 bases between the germline ends. Per the germline V gene, CDR1 is DFQATT and CDR2 is SNEGSKA (reference sequence). CDR3 protein: CSAIKEGGDPQPQHF. The CDR3 DNA reads TGCAGTGCTATTAAGGAGGGAGGGGATCCTCAGCCCCAGCATTTT.

This chain links TRBV6-6 with TRBJ2-5; D may correspond to TRBD1 or TRBD2 (6 bases each). From germline, CDR1 is MNHNY and CDR2 SVGAGI (reference sequence). Trimming removed 7 bases at V and 5 bases at J, with 14 bases between. The CDR3 loop spans 13 amino acids. This CDR3 reads CASNVQGLETQYF. CDR3 nucleotide sequence: TGTGCCAGCAACGTACAGGGACTTGAGACCCAGTACTTC.

The rearrangement links TRBV21-1 to TRBJ2-7; the table's D call, TRBD1, was not checked against the DNA. TRBV21-1 is annotated as a pseudogene. The CDR3 has 13 amino acids. CDR3 protein: CARGDRTPYEQYV. In DNA, the CDR3 is TGTGCCAGGGGGGACAGGACCCCCTACGAGCAGTACGTC.

The chain carries TRBV10-3 and TRBJ1-3; no clear D. Germline CDR1 reads ENHRY; CDR2 reads SYGVKD. The CDR3 sequence is 14 residues long. With 9 bases removed from V and 3 bases from J, the gap between germline ends came to 15 bases. The CDR3 bases are TGTGCCATTGCGGACCATTCATTTGGAAACACCATATATTTT. Its protein is CAIADHSFGNTIYF.

The chain carries TRBV20-1 and TRBJ1-5; TRBD1 aligns across 7 bases. Per germline, CDR1 DFQATT and CDR2 SNEGSKA (reference sequence). The trim removed 1 base at V and 7 bases at J, leaving 7 bases unmatched. CDR3 length: 14 residues. The CDR3 DNA reads as TGCAGTGCTAGAGCCGGGACAGTAGACCAGCCCCAGCATTTT. Translating gives CSARAGTVDQPQHF.

This clonotype was seen repeatedly, ten times or more. The chain employs TRBV28 and TRBJ2-7; D is undetermined. Between the trimmed V and J ends, which lost 2 bases and 1 base, there was a span of 6 bases. Per germline, CDR1 MDHEN and CDR2 SYDVKM. The CDR3 has 13 amino acids. The CDR3 sequence: CASSLDGSYEQYV. The CDR3 region has the DNA TGTGCCAGCAGTTTAGACGGATCCTACGAGCAGTACGTC.

This clonotype was counted between two and nine times. The chain links TRBV9 to TRBJ1-1, with D tentatively TRBD1 (5 bases). Per the germline V gene, CDR1 is SGDLS and CDR2 is YYNGEE. This CDR3 is built from 13 residues. V lost 4 bases and J 4 bases, leaving 11 bases between the germline ends. The CDR3 DNA is TGTGCCAGCAGCCCCGGACACCTCACTGAAGCTTTCTTT. Its translation is CASSPGHLTEAFF.

This rearrangement joins TRBV23-1 to TRBJ2-7, with D unresolved. TRBV23-1 is noted as an ORF with a role that remains uncertain. Trimming pared 0 bases from V and 0 bases from J, leaving 12 bases between. The CDR3 extends over 16 amino acids. The CDR3 nucleotides are TGCGCCAGCAGTCAATCTCATCCCAGGAGCTCCTACGAGCAGTACGTC. This encodes CASSQSHPRSSYEQYV.

This clonotype came up many times. The chain employs TRBV6-4 and TRBJ2-3, with no clear D. The CDR3 is 14 residues long. V was pared by 6 bases and J by 4 bases, with 14 bases between. The germline CDR1 and CDR2 sequences are MRHNA and SNTAGT. CDR3 residues: CASSLNVGPDTQYF. Written as DNA, the CDR3 is TGTGCCAGCAGCCTTAACGTAGGTCCAGATACGCAGTATTTT.

The table lists this clonotype with many counts. The rearrangement uses TRBV7-9 and TRBJ1-2; D ambiguous. The ends were cut back, 5 bases at V and 8 bases at J, with 15 bases in the middle. The CDR3 sequence is 13 residues long. Germline-derived CDR1 and CDR2 are SEHNR and FQNEAQ (reference sequence). The CDR3 loop is CASSHLEGQGYTF. The CDR3 bases are TGTGCCAGCAGCCACCTCGAAGGGCAAGGCTACACCTTC. Full variable domain (outside the CDR3, taken from reference TRBV7-9 and TRBJ1-2): DTGVSQNPRHKITKRGQNVTFRCDPISEHNRLYWYRQTLGQGPEFLTYFQNEAQLEKSRLLSDRFSAERPKGSFSTLEIQRTEQGDSAMYLCASSHLEGQGYTFGSGTRLTVV.

This clonotype has a count of ten or more. This chain joins TRBV9 and TRBJ2-1; TRBD2 matches 10 bases. J was trimmed by 4 bases and V by 0 bases; bases with no gene match: 7. This CDR3 region has 17 residues. CDR1 is SGDLS and CDR2 is YYNGEE in the germline V gene. The CDR3 reads CASSVAASGGPYNEQFF. CDR3 in DNA: TGTGCCAGCAGCGTAGCGGCTAGCGGGGGACCGTACAATGAGCAGTTCTTC.

The chain combines TRBV7-2 with TRBJ1-2; D is uncertain. Germline V gene data show CDR1 as SGHTA and CDR2 as FQGNSA. The CDR3 loop spans 12 amino acids. With 3 bases removed from V and 8 bases from J, the gap between germline ends came to 10 bases. CDR3 sequence reads: CASSFSMGGYTF. As DNA, the CDR3 is TGTGCCAGCAGCTTTTCTATGGGCGGCTACACCTTC.